These T cell receptor beta chains were read from a single sample in a study of shared clonotypes between healthy human individuals. Sequencing used immunoSEQ multiplex PCR; TCRdb keeps in-frame clones, though not all of them. The sample holds some 500,000 clones, around 96% seen once. The sequencing sample was made of naive CD4+ T cells sorted from blood. All receptors derive from a young woman in good health. The CDR3 runs from the conserved cysteine through the conserved F or W. The order of the fields is CDR3 protein, CDR3 DNA, D gene, V gene, J gene, clone size. D genes are given only for firm matches. Size values are once, few and many counts, or a class for expanded clones, and some rows have none.

CDR3aa: CASSVGLAGGGEQFF
CDR3nt: TGTGCCAGCAGCGTCGGACTAGCGGGAGGTGGTGAGCAGTTCTTC
d_gene: TRBD2
v_gene: TRBV9
j_gene: TRBJ2-1
abundance: NA

CDR3aa: CASSGALGGGELFF
CDR3nt: TGTGCCAGCAGTGGGGCTCTAGGGGGCGGGGAGCTGTTTTTT
d_gene: NA
v_gene: TRBV2
j_gene: TRBJ2-2
abundance: NA

CDR3aa: CASRAAGDRLTFF
CDR3nt: TGTGCCAGCAGGGCCGCCGGGGACAGACTAACTTTCTTT
d_gene: TRBD1
v_gene: TRBV7-9
j_gene: TRBJ1-1
abundance: NA

CDR3aa: CASSEAGGGSYEQYF
CDR3nt: TGTGCCAGCAGTGAAGCAGGGGGGGGCTCCTACGAGCAGTACTTC
d_gene: NA
v_gene: TRBV6-1
j_gene: TRBJ2-7
abundance: NA

CDR3aa: CASGGAASATDTQYF
CDR3nt: TGTGCCAGCGGGGGGGCTGCCTCTGCCACAGATACGCAGTATTTT
d_gene: NA
v_gene: TRBV5-5
j_gene: TRBJ2-3
abundance: NA

CDR3aa: CATLQERYTF
CDR3nt: TGTGCCACCCTTCAAGAGCGCTACACCTTC
d_gene: NA
v_gene: TRBV6-5
j_gene: TRBJ1-2
abundance: NA

CDR3aa: CASSPSPGDYEQYF
CDR3nt: TGTGCCAGCAGCCCCTCCCCAGGGGACTACGAGCAGTACTTC
d_gene: NA
v_gene: TRBV5-4
j_gene: TRBJ2-7
abundance: NA

CDR3aa: CASSLWDGGPAATRTHEQYF
CDR3nt: TGTGCCAGCAGTTTATGGGACGGGGGACCAGCGGCCACTAGGACCCACGAGCAGTACTTC
d_gene: NA
v_gene: TRBV27
j_gene: TRBJ2-7
abundance: NA

CDR3aa: CASSPRRGWYYGYTF
CDR3nt: TGTGCCAGCAGTCCCCGACGGGGGTGGTACTATGGCTACACCTTC
d_gene: NA
v_gene: TRBV28
j_gene: TRBJ1-2
abundance: NA

CDR3aa: CASSNPPPGQGYTF
CDR3nt: TGTGCCAGCAGCAACCCGCCCCCGGGACAGGGCTACACCTTC
d_gene: TRBD1
v_gene: TRBV7-9
j_gene: TRBJ1-2
abundance: few

CDR3aa: CASSQGRSGTEAFF
CDR3nt: TGTGCCAGCAGCCAAGGAAGGTCAGGCACTGAAGCTTTCTTT
d_gene: NA
v_gene: TRBV14
j_gene: TRBJ1-1
abundance: NA

CDR3aa: CASSQNPWRHEQYF
CDR3nt: TGTGCCAGCTCCCAGAATCCCTGGAGGCACGAGCAGTACTTC
d_gene: NA
v_gene: TRBV18
j_gene: TRBJ2-7
abundance: NA

CDR3aa: CAISRGNEETQYF
CDR3nt: TGTGCCATCAGTCGGGGCAATGAAGAGACCCAGTACTTC
d_gene: NA
v_gene: TRBV10-3
j_gene: TRBJ2-5
abundance: NA

CDR3aa: CASSPTKSTGVSYGYTF
CDR3nt: TGTGCCAGCTCACCAACGAAATCGACAGGCGTCAGCTATGGCTACACCTTC
d_gene: NA
v_gene: TRBV18
j_gene: TRBJ1-2
abundance: NA

CDR3aa: CAIRDRDYEQYF
CDR3nt: TGTGCCATCCGGGACAGAGACTACGAGCAGTACTTC
d_gene: TRBD1
v_gene: TRBV10-3
j_gene: TRBJ2-7
abundance: NA

CDR3aa: CATFRGPGYTF
CDR3nt: TGTGCCACATTTAGGGGGCCAGGCTACACCTTC
d_gene: TRBD1
v_gene: TRBV28
j_gene: TRBJ1-2
abundance: NA

CDR3aa: CASSLVWGPNEKLFF
CDR3nt: TGTGCCAGCAGCTTGGTATGGGGACCTAATGAAAAACTGTTTTTT
d_gene: NA
v_gene: TRBV5-8
j_gene: TRBJ1-4
abundance: NA

CDR3aa: CSVPARLGYNEQFF
CDR3nt: TGCAGCGTGCCCGCGAGACTAGGGTACAATGAGCAGTTCTTC
d_gene: NA
v_gene: TRBV29-1
j_gene: TRBJ2-1
abundance: NA

CDR3aa: CASSSASEDTQYF
CDR3nt: TGTGCCAGCAGCTCAGCTAGCGAAGATACGCAGTATTTT
d_gene: NA
v_gene: TRBV5-4
j_gene: TRBJ2-3
abundance: NA

CDR3aa: CSVHRTSGATDTQYF
CDR3nt: TGCAGCGTCCATAGAACTAGCGGGGCCACAGATACGCAGTATTTT
d_gene: TRBD2
v_gene: TRBV29-1
j_gene: TRBJ2-3
abundance: once

CDR3aa: CASSGRSFYEQYF
CDR3nt: TGTGCCAGCAGTGGTAGGTCCTTCTACGAGCAGTACTTC
d_gene: NA
v_gene: TRBV6-1
j_gene: TRBJ2-7
abundance: NA

CDR3aa: CAISDLNLGRGSPLHF
CDR3nt: TGTGCCATCAGTGACCTCAACCTGGGGCGGGGTTCACCCCTCCACTTT
d_gene: NA
v_gene: TRBV10-3
j_gene: TRBJ1-6
abundance: NA

CDR3aa: CASSYRRTGGRAEAFF
CDR3nt: TGTGCCAGCAGTTACCGTAGGACAGGGGGTCGCGCTGAAGCTTTCTTT
d_gene: TRBD1
v_gene: TRBV6-6
j_gene: TRBJ1-1
abundance: NA

CDR3aa: CASSTQGGNSPLHF
CDR3nt: TGTGCCAGCAGTACGCAGGGGGGGAATTCACCCCTCCACTTT
d_gene: TRBD1
v_gene: TRBV2
j_gene: TRBJ1-6
abundance: NA

CDR3aa: CASIRGRDTEAFF
CDR3nt: TGTGCCAGCATCCGAGGACGGGACACTGAAGCTTTCTTT
d_gene: NA
v_gene: TRBV7-9
j_gene: TRBJ1-1
abundance: few

CDR3aa: CASSEATNRGYNEQFF
CDR3nt: TGTGCCAGCAGTGAAGCGACTAACCGCGGATACAATGAGCAGTTCTTC
d_gene: NA
v_gene: TRBV6-1
j_gene: TRBJ2-1
abundance: NA

CDR3aa: CSVMTSGVPYEQYF
CDR3nt: TGCAGCGTCATGACTAGCGGGGTTCCCTACGAGCAGTACTTC
d_gene: TRBD2
v_gene: TRBV29-1
j_gene: TRBJ2-7
abundance: NA

CDR3aa: CATSRRGQGNEKLFF
CDR3nt: TGTGCCACCAGCAGAAGAGGACAGGGGAATGAAAAACTGTTTTTT
d_gene: TRBD1
v_gene: TRBV15
j_gene: TRBJ1-4
abundance: once

CDR3aa: CASSRITEAFF
CDR3nt: TGCGCCAGCAGTCGGATCACTGAAGCTTTCTTT
d_gene: NA
v_gene: TRBV23-1
j_gene: TRBJ1-1
abundance: NA

CDR3aa: CASSFWTGTRIEQYF
CDR3nt: TGTGCCAGTAGTTTCTGGACAGGTACCAGAATCGAGCAGTACTTC
d_gene: TRBD1
v_gene: TRBV19
j_gene: TRBJ2-7
abundance: NA

CDR3aa: CASSLENVGVVQPQHF
CDR3nt: TGTGCCAGCAGCTTAGAGAACGTGGGGGTAGTCCAGCCCCAGCATTTT
d_gene: NA
v_gene: TRBV11-2
j_gene: TRBJ1-5
abundance: once

CDR3aa: CASSSQGVEAFF
CDR3nt: TGTGCCAGCAGCTCACAGGGGGTCGAAGCTTTCTTT
d_gene: TRBD1
v_gene: TRBV5-8
j_gene: TRBJ1-1
abundance: NA

CDR3aa: CASSLARDTQYF
CDR3nt: TGCGCCAGCAGCTTGGCACGTGATACGCAGTATTTT
d_gene: NA
v_gene: TRBV5-1
j_gene: TRBJ2-3
abundance: NA